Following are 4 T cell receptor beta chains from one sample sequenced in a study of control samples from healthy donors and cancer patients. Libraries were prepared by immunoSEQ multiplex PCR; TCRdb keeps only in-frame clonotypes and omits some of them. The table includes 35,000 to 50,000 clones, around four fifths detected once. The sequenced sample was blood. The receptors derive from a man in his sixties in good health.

The CDR3 DNA reads TGTGCCAGCAGCTTAGGGGGGCAGGGAGGAACCGGGGAGCTGTTTTTT. Translation: CASSLGGQGGTGELFF. This chain uses TRBV11-2 with TRBJ2-2; perhaps D is TRBD1 or TRBD2 (6 bases each). Germline CDR1 SGHAT, CDR2 FQNNGV. V lost 1 base and J 5 bases, leaving 14 bases between the germline ends. This CDR3 region has 16 residues. Supplemented by reference TRBV11-2 and TRBJ2-2, the full variable domain reads EAGVAQSPRYKIIEKRQSVAFWCNPISGHATLYWYQQILGQGPKLLIQFQNNGVVDDSQLPKDRFSAERLKGVDSTLKIQPAKLEDSAVYLCASSLGGQGGTGELFFGEGSRLTVL.

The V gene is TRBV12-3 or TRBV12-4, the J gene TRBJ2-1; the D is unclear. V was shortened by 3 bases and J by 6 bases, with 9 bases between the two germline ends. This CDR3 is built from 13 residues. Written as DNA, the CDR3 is TGTGCCAGCAGTTTTAAGCAACGCAATGAGCAGTTCTTC. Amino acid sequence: CASSFKQRNEQFF.

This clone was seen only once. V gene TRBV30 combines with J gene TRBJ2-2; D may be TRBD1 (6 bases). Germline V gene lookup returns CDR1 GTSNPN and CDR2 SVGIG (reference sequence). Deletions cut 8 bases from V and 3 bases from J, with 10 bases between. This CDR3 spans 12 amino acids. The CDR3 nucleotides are TGTGCCCGGACAGATTACACCGGGGAGCTGTTTTTT. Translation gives CARTDYTGELFF.

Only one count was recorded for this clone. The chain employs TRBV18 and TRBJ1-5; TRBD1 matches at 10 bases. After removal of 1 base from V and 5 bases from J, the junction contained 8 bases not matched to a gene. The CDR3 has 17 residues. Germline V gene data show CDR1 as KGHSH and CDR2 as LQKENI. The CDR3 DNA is TGTGCCAGCTCACCACGTCGGACAGGGGGTGTGGATCAGCCCCAGCATTTT. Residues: CASSPRRTGGVDQPQHF.